Below, 16 T cell receptor beta chains from the same sample are listed, as sequenced in a study of CXCR3-negative and CXCR3-positive naive CD8 T cells. Study-level findings and limits: CXCR3-expressing naive cells carried TRB CDR3s more hydrophobic than those of CXCR3-negative naive cells.

UMI-labeled 5' RACE TRB cDNA libraries were prepared from the cells. TCRdb reprocessed the 5' RACE reads; each CDR3 protein has one entry and no DNA is given. This specimen shows about 60,000 distinct CDR3 sequences; the ten leading clones hold 0.5% to 0.55%. Their antigens are not known. The sample comprised naive CXCR3+ CD8+ T cells from blood. The subset here: CD45RO-CCR7+CD27+CD95- naive CD8+ T cells expressing CXCR3 (TNR3+). The receptors here all came from a human donor in good health. Some clones in this sample may be carry-over from other donors' samples.

The V call is TRBV24-1, the J call TRBJ2-7. Germline CDR1 and CDR2: KGHDR and SFDVKD. The CDR3 length is 14 residues. CDR3 residues: CATSAHGRTYEQYF.

The CDR3 reads CASYTCREAKNIQYF. The V and J genes are TRBV21-1 and TRBJ2-4; TCRdb's D call, TRBD1, is unchecked because there is no DNA. TRBV21-1 is a pseudogene segment. The CDR3 contains 15 residues.

This rearrangement joins TRBV28 to TRBJ2-3. Per germline, CDR1 MDHEN and CDR2 SYDVKM. The CDR3 sequence is 16 residues long. Here the CDR3 reads CASSFGRLVLTDTQYF.

The chain has TRBV5-1 and TRBJ2-1. The CDR3 contains 11 residues. Germline-derived CDR1 and CDR2 are SGHRS and YFSETQ. The CDR3 loop reads CASTRGNEQFF. The full variable domain, rest sourced from reference TRBV5-1 and TRBJ2-1, is KAGVTQTPRYLIKTRGQQVTLSCSPISGHRSVSWYQQTPGQGLQFLFEYFSETQRNKGNFPGRFSGRQFSNSRSEMNVSTLELGDSALYLCASTRGNEQFFGPGTRLTVL.

The chain employs TRBV7-9 and TRBJ1-3; TCRdb proposes TRBD1, but this gene call is untestable without DNA. This CDR3 is 12 amino acids long. The germline CDR1 and CDR2 sequences are SEHNR and FQNEAQ (reference sequence). CDR3 region: CASSLPGLGIYF.

The V call is TRBV29-1, the J call TRBJ2-7. CDR1 and CDR2 from the germline V gene are SQVTM and ANQGSEA. This CDR3 is built from 13 residues. CDR3 sequence reads: CSVITRTSYEQYF.

This chain joins TRBV10-3 and TRBJ2-7. Germline V gives CDR1 ENHRY, CDR2 SYGVKD. This CDR3 contains 13 residues. The CDR3 protein is CAINTELGYEQYF.

J is TRBJ2-1 and V is TRBV7-9; TCRdb's assignment of TRBD1 cannot be checked, as there is no DNA. The CDR3 has 12 residues. The germline V gene has CDR1 SEHNR and CDR2 FQNEAQ (reference sequence). CDR3 residues: CASSAGANEQFF.

The genes are TRBV7-3 and TRBJ1-5; the TCRdb call, TRBD1, lacks DNA for checking. This CDR3 comprises 17 residues. CDR1 SGHTA and CDR2 FQGTGA come from the germline V gene. The CDR3 is CASSTTPGPGHDQPQHF.

The chain is built from TRBV29-1 and TRBJ2-1; TCRdb outputs TRBD1, but without DNA this stays unchecked. The CDR3 extends over 12 amino acids. CDR1 is SQVTM and CDR2 is ANQGSEA in the germline V gene. This CDR3 reads CSGRQGFNEQFF.

CDR3 in amino acids: CASTRGANTEAFF. The V call is TRBV2, the J call TRBJ1-1; TCRdb proposes TRBD1, but this gene call is untestable without DNA. Germline values: CDR1 SNHLY, CDR2 FYNNEI. The CDR3 totals 13 residues.

The rearrangement uses TRBV4-3 and TRBJ1-2; TCRdb outputs TRBD1, but without DNA this stays unchecked. CDR1 LGHNA and CDR2 YSLEER come from the germline V gene. This CDR3 has 14 amino acids. The CDR3 spells CASSQDPGDYGYTF.

The V gene is TRBV7-9, the J gene TRBJ1-1; absent DNA, TCRdb's TRBD1 call cannot be checked. The CDR3 has 14 amino acids. Germline assignment: CDR1 SEHNR and CDR2 FQNEAQ (reference sequence). CDR3 loop: CASSQLGGQTEAFF.

The rearrangement links TRBV5-5 to TRBJ2-5; TCRdb's assignment of TRBD2 cannot be checked, as there is no DNA. Germline V gene data show CDR1 as SGHKS and CDR2 as YYEKEE (reference sequence). The CDR3 is 20 residues long. CDR3 region: CASSQLPNSGGAALEETQYF.

This chain links TRBV25-1 with TRBJ1-1. The CDR3 sequence is 16 residues long. From germline, CDR1 is MGHDK and CDR2 SYGVNS. The CDR3 protein is CASSEYPVDTNTEAFF.

V and J are TRBV4-3 and TRBJ2-7; TCRdb's D gene call, TRBD1, goes unchecked for lack of DNA. CDR1 is LGHNA and CDR2 is YSLEER in the germline V gene. This CDR3 is 16 amino acids long. CDR3: CASSQDEGTGSYEQYF.